A single sample gave rise to the 27 T cell receptor beta chains below, sequenced in a study of patients with pleural tuberculosis. TCRdb called the reads again in MiXCR, with one record for every CDR3 protein. The sample contains nearly 30,000 distinct CDR3 sequences, under 20% of which appear only once. Sequenced sample: peripheral blood. These receptor sequences come from a human donor with pleural tuberculosis.

This clonotype was detected ten times or more. The rearrangement uses TRBV7-2 and TRBJ1-1, with D uncertain. This CDR3 region has 11 residues. V was pared by 5 bases and J by 11 bases, with 12 bases between. Germline lookup yields CDR1 SGHTA and CDR2 FQGNSA. This chain's CDR3 is CASSVGVGAFF. DNA for the CDR3: TGTGCCAGCAGCGTAGGAGTAGGGGCTTTCTTT. The whole variable domain, remainder taken from reference TRBV7-2 and TRBJ1-1, is GAGVSQSPSNKVTEKGKDVELRCDPISGHTALYWYRQSLGQGLEFLIYFQGNSAPDKSGLPSDRFSAERTGGSVSTLTIQRTQQEDSAVYLCASSVGVGAFFGQGTRLTVV.

This clonotype was counted at least ten times. J is TRBJ1-1 and V is TRBV11-1; no definite D call. CDR1 and CDR2 (germline): SGHAT, FQDESV (reference sequence). The CDR3 is 13 amino acids. Trimming left V 1 base short and J 0 bases short, with 3 bases between. DNA of the CDR3: TGTGCCAGCAGCTTAGGGATGAACACTGAAGCTTTCTTT. Translating it yields CASSLGMNTEAFF.

Worth noting for this clonotype: Since the CDR3 does not end with the conserved phenylalanine or tryptophan, this likely comes from a read error. The chain is built from TRBV27 and TRBJ1-2; D may be TRBD1 (5 bases). The CDR3 sequence is 14 residues long. From germline, CDR1 is MNHEY and CDR2 SMNVEV (reference sequence). The CDR3 DNA follows: TGCGCCAGCAGTCCTTGGGGCAGCCCCTATGGCTACACCCTC. It specifies CASSPWGSPYGYTL.

This clonotype has at least ten counts. The genes are TRBV20-1 and TRBJ1-2; D possibly corresponds to TRBD1 (6 bases). Trimming left V 3 bases short and J 6 bases short, with 11 bases between. The CDR3 runs 12 residues. The germline V gene has CDR1 DFQATT and CDR2 SNEGSKA (reference sequence). The CDR3 sequence: CSARTGTDGYTF. The CDR3 DNA reads TGCAGTGCTAGGACAGGTACAGATGGCTACACCTTC.

By share, this clonotype counts as medium-sized. The gene calls are TRBV28 and TRBJ2-2; D remains unclear. The CDR3 consists of 15 residues. Looked up from germline, CDR1 is MDHEN and CDR2 is SYDVKM. Trimming took 1 base from V and 0 from J, leaving 6 bases between them. CDR3 region: CASSLLGSNTGELFF. In nucleotides, the CDR3 is TGTGCCAGCAGTTTATTGGGGTCGAACACCGGGGAGCTGTTTTTT.

This clonotype was seen many times. The V call is TRBV2, the J call TRBJ2-3; the match to TRBD1 covers 8 bases. V gave up 6 bases and J gave up 0 bases; unmatched junction bases: 5. Germline CDR1 is SNHLY and CDR2 is FYNNEI. CDR3 size: 15 residues. The CDR3 coding sequence is TGTGCCAGCAGACGGGACAGGACTAGCACAGATACGCAGTATTTT. Protein: CASRRDRTSTDTQYF.

This clonotype was seen at least ten times. The chain carries TRBV5-1 and TRBJ1-1; D not certain. The CDR3 is 13 residues long. Germline lookup yields CDR1 SGHRS and CDR2 YFSETQ. Between the trimmed V and J ends, which lost 5 bases and 0 bases, there was a span of 8 bases. As DNA, the CDR3 is TGCGCCAGCAGGGACCGATTGAACACTGAAGCTTTCTTT. Translated: CASRDRLNTEAFF. The full variable domain, rest sourced from reference TRBV5-1 and TRBJ1-1, is KAGVTQTPRYLIKTRGQQVTLSCSPISGHRSVSWYQQTPGQGLQFLFEYFSETQRNKGNFPGRFSGRQFSNSRSEMNVSTLELGDSALYLCASRDRLNTEAFFGQGTRLTVV.

This clonotype was recorded many times. V is TRBV11-2 and J is TRBJ1-1; TRBD1 matches 10 bases. This CDR3 is built from 14 residues. Trimming removed 1 base from V and 7 bases from J; junction bases left unmatched: 3. CDR1 and CDR2 (germline): SGHAT, FQNNGV. The CDR3 DNA follows: TGTGCCAGCAGCTTAGGACAGGGGGCCCTTGAAGCTTTCTTT. Protein product: CASSLGQGALEAFF.

As for this clonotype: At one boundary the junction diverges from the germline segment, which might be a read error. This chain joins TRBV9 and TRBJ1-1; no reliable D call. Germline loops: CDR1 SGDLS, CDR2 YYNGEE. The CDR3 extends over 13 amino acids. The DNA of the CDR3 is TGTGCCAGCAGCCAAGGTGGCAACACTGAAGCTTCCTTT. Translation: CASSQGGNTEASF. Combining the CDR3 with reference TRBV9 and TRBJ1-1 gives the whole variable domain DSGVTQTPKHLITATGQRVTLRCSPRSGDLSVYWYQQSLDQGLQFLIQYYNGEERAKGNILERFSAQQFPDLHSELNLSSLELGDSALYFCASSQGGNTEASFGQGTRLTVV.

The sample holds many counts of this clonotype. J is TRBJ2-1 and V is TRBV3-1, with D unresolved. The CDR3 length is 15 residues. Germline values: CDR1 LGHDT, CDR2 YNNKEL (reference sequence). Trimming pared 1 base from V and 0 bases from J, leaving 7 bases between. The CDR3 sequence: CASSQGKFSYNEQFF. In nucleotides, the CDR3 is TGTGCCAGCAGCCAAGGAAAGTTCTCCTACAATGAGCAGTTCTTC.

The rearrangement uses TRBV30 and TRBJ1-2; D perhaps matches TRBD1 (5 bases). V dropped 5 bases and J dropped 9 bases, with 22 bases sitting between them. This CDR3 has 14 residues. The germline gives CDR1 GTSNPN, CDR2 SVGIG (reference sequence). The CDR3 nucleotides read TGTGCCTGGGATCGGGGCACAATCGGATATAGCTACACCTTC. It is translated as CAWDRGTIGYSYTF.

This clonotype was counted a few times. Just one base apart from a much larger clone, this may be a read error. Lacking the conserved final phenylalanine or tryptophan, this CDR3 likely reflects a read error. The V gene is TRBV19, the J gene TRBJ2-3, with TRBD1 as a possible D gene (6 bases). Between the trimmed V and J ends, which lost 9 bases and 1 base, there was a span of 17 bases. The CDR3 covers 15 residues. Germline V CDR1 and CDR2: LNHDA, SQIVND (reference sequence). The CDR3 DNA is TGTGCCAGCTTATCAACAGGGCTCGGCACAGATACGCAGTATTCT. Translated, it gives CASLSTGLGTDTQYS.

This clonotype was detected ten times or more. The rearrangement uses TRBV30 and TRBJ1-1; no clear D. Germline CDR1 is GTSNPN and CDR2 is SVGIG (reference sequence). The CDR3 covers 11 residues. The V gene lost 5 bases and the J gene lost 1 base, with 5 bases spanning the gap. The CDR3 DNA reads as TGTGCCTGGGGACGGAACACTGAAGCTTTCTTT. This sequence encodes CAWGRNTEAFF.

This chain connects TRBV29-1 to TRBJ1-6; maybe TRBD1 (6 bases). V was shortened by 6 bases and J by 4 bases, with 10 bases between the two germline ends. The CDR3 is 13 amino acids. CDR1 is SQVTM, CDR2 ANQGSEA, per germline. The CDR3 sequence: CSVRTEYNSPLHF. DNA of the CDR3: TGCAGCGTACGGACAGAGTATAATTCACCCCTCCACTTT.

In the case of this clonotype: Compared with germline, one end of the junction differs, possibly owing to a read error. The chain uses TRBV7-6 and TRBJ2-1; TRBD2 matches 7 bases. The germline V gene has CDR1 SGHVS and CDR2 FNYEAQ. The CDR3 is 14 amino acids. The CDR3 DNA reads as TGTGCTAGCAGCTTAGGCGGGAGTAGGGATGAGCAGTTCTTC. Translating it yields CASSLGGSRDEQFF.

There are many counts of this clonotype. The rearrangement links TRBV20-1 to TRBJ2-1; D may be TRBD2 (5 bases). This CDR3 has 14 residues. Deletions cut 6 bases from V and 12 bases from J, with 24 bases between. Germline V gene lookup returns CDR1 DFQATT and CDR2 SNEGSKA (reference sequence). The CDR3 DNA sequence: TGCAGTGCCGCAGACAATACGGACGGACTTGGGCAGTTCTTC. Its protein is CSAADNTDGLGQFF.

Worth noting for this clonotype: Mismatch with germline at one junction end may stem from a read error. The V and J genes are TRBV7-9 and TRBJ2-5; TRBD2 agrees at 7 bases. This CDR3 contains 14 residues. Germline V gives CDR1 SEHNR, CDR2 FQNEAQ (reference sequence). The CDR3, as DNA: TGTGCCAGCCGACCCGGGGAGGGAAGAGAGACCCCGTACTTC. Translation: CASRPGEGRETPYF.

Sample share makes this clonotype medium-sized (0.01 to 0.1%). The rearrangement links TRBV20-1 to TRBJ1-1; the match to TRBD1 covers 9 bases. CDR1 DFQATT and CDR2 SNEGSKA come from the germline V gene (reference sequence). This CDR3 contains 13 residues. Trimming cost V 5 bases and J 5 bases; bases outside gene matches: 6. As DNA, the CDR3 is TGCAGTGCTCTGACAGGGGGAAGGACTGAAGCTTTCTTT. This translates into CSALTGGRTEAFF.

The sample holds many counts of this clonotype. The rearrangement links TRBV6-4 to TRBJ2-2; no clear D gene. Trimming took 4 bases from V and 2 from J, leaving 11 bases between them. Germline values: CDR1 MRHNA, CDR2 SNTAGT. The CDR3 has 15 amino acids. The CDR3: CASSAEQANTGELFF. CDR3 nucleotides: TGTGCCAGCAGTGCCGAACAAGCAAACACCGGGGAGCTGTTTTTT.

This clonotype was detected many times. The chain combines TRBV20-1 with TRBJ2-7; 8 bases line up with TRBD1. Germline CDR1 reads DFQATT; CDR2 reads SNEGSKA (reference sequence). J gave up 0 bases and V 0 bases, and 4 bases lay outside the gene matches. This CDR3 is built from 15 residues. CDR3 sequence (DNA): TGCAGTGCTAGAGATCGACAGGGGAACTCCTACGAGCAGTACTTC. Translating it yields CSARDRQGNSYEQYF.

This clonotype has ten or more counts. In DNA, the CDR3 is TGTGCCTGGAGTGTACTCGGAGATACGCAGTATTTT. It is translated as CAWSVLGDTQYF. The chain uses TRBV30 and TRBJ2-3; no firm D call. This CDR3 has 12 residues. CDR1 GTSNPN and CDR2 SVGIG come from the germline V gene (reference sequence). Trimming removed 0 bases from V and 5 bases from J, with 6 bases in between.

This clonotype has a count of ten or more. CDR3 coding DNA: TGTGCCAGCACTTCGACAGGGGGCACTGAAGCTTTCTTT. This gives the protein CASTSTGGTEAFF. The rearrangement links TRBV18 to TRBJ1-1, with 9 positions matching TRBD1. Trimming removed 8 bases from V and 4 bases from J; junction bases left unmatched: 5. Germline V gene data show CDR1 as KGHSH and CDR2 as LQKENI. This CDR3 has 13 residues.

This clonotype came up many times. The V call is TRBV7-7, the J call TRBJ2-7, with D tentatively TRBD1 (5 bases). The CDR3 contains 13 residues. Trimming removed 4 bases from V and 4 bases from J, with 11 bases in between. Germline loops: CDR1 SSHAT, CDR2 FNYEAQ (reference sequence). CDR3 sequence (DNA): TGTGCCAGCAGCTACGGACAAAGTTACGAGCAGTACTTC. This sequence encodes CASSYGQSYEQYF.

About this clonotype itself: A junction end diverges from the germline sequence, so it may reflect a read error. This rearrangement joins TRBV5-6 to TRBJ1-2; no firm D call. Germline V gene sequence: CDR1 SGHDT, CDR2 YYEEEE. The CDR3 is made up of 15 amino acids. CDR3 sequence reads: CAGSLEQTYFYGYTF. The CDR3 DNA reads TGTGCCGGCAGCTTGGAACAGACTTACTTCTATGGCTACACCTTC.

This clonotype appeared many times. The CDR3 loop reads CATSGGTEKLFF. The CDR3 DNA is TGTGCCACCTCCGGAGGGACCGAAAAACTGTTTTTT. The chain has TRBV19 and TRBJ1-4, with a possible D match to TRBD1 (5 bases). Germline CDR1 is LNHDA and CDR2 is SQIVND (reference sequence). Between the trimmed V and J ends, which lost 10 bases and 8 bases, there was a span of 14 bases. CDR3 length: 12 amino acids.

This clonotype was counted many times. The rearrangement links TRBV3-1 to TRBJ2-7; maybe TRBD2 (5 bases). V was shortened by 4 bases and J by 0 bases, with 10 bases between the two germline ends. Germline V lookup: CDR1 LGHDT, CDR2 YNNKEL (reference sequence). CDR3 length: 14 residues. The CDR3 region is CASSRTRLSYEQYF. CDR3 in DNA: TGTGCCAGCAGCCGGACTCGTCTCTCCTACGAGCAGTACTTC.

This clonotype was seen a single time. A read error may account for a junction end that differs from germline. The CDR3 here is CASSLVYGQYF. In nucleotides, the CDR3 is TGTGCCAGCAGTTTGGTCTACGGGCAGTACTTC. The chain employs TRBV28 and TRBJ2-7, with unresolved D. CDR1 is MDHEN and CDR2 is SYDVKM in the germline V gene. The CDR3 loop spans 11 amino acids.